This entry lists 25 T cell receptor beta chains sequenced from one sample in a study of cytomegalovirus exposure and HLA in healthy donors. The PCR had 60 Vbeta and 13 Jbeta primers. Profiled with immunoSEQ multiplex PCR; TCRdb holds only in-frame clones, not every one. The data show under 90,000 clones, more than 60% seen once. Source material: PBMCs. The receptors stem from a man in his forties in good health and CMV-seronegative.

The V and J genes are TRBV10-3 and TRBJ2-7; TRBD2 aligns across 8 bases. The trim removed 6 bases at V and 2 bases at J, leaving 3 bases unmatched. The CDR3 has 13 residues. CDR1 is ENHRY, CDR2 SYGVKD, per germline. The DNA of the CDR3 is TGTGCCATCAGGCCGACTAGCGCCTACGAGCAGTACTTC. Amino acids: CAIRPTSAYEQYF.

For the CDR3, the DNA is TGTGCCTGGAGTGCAGGGGCCCAGCCCCAGCATTTT. Translating it yields CAWSAGAQPQHF. The chain has TRBV30 and TRBJ1-5; possibly TRBD1 for D (6 bases). The V end was cut by 1 base, the J end by 7 bases, with 8 bases between. This CDR3 is built from 12 residues. Germline values: CDR1 GTSNPN, CDR2 SVGIG (reference sequence).

J is TRBJ1-1 and V is TRBV6-1; no clear D. The CDR3 is 13 amino acids. V gave up 6 bases and J gave up 4 bases, with 12 bases separating them. From germline, CDR1 is MNHNS and CDR2 SASEGT. CDR3 nucleotide sequence: TGTGCCAGCAGGGAGAGCCTTATCACTGAAGCTTTCTTT. As protein: CASRESLITEAFF.

This clone has just a few counts. The V call is TRBV7-9, the J call TRBJ1-4, with D possibly being TRBD1 (5 bases). Germline CDR1 SEHNR, CDR2 FQNEAQ (reference sequence). The length of the CDR3 is 14 residues. Trimming pared 0 bases from V and 11 bases from J, leaving 13 bases between. The CDR3 here is CASSLAGELRKLFF. The CDR3 DNA sequence: TGTGCCAGCAGCTTAGCAGGGGAATTAAGGAAACTGTTTTTT.

This chain uses TRBV11-2 with TRBJ2-1; 10 nucleotides line up with TRBD2. The CDR3 extends over 14 amino acids. Losses at the gene ends were 5 bases for V and 4 bases for J; bases not matched to a gene: 2. CDR1 and CDR2 from the germline V gene are SGHAT and FQNNGV. In DNA form, the CDR3 reads TGTGCCAGCAGCCGACTAGCGGGTTACAATGAGCAGTTCTTC. It translates to CASSRLAGYNEQFF.

This clone has only a few counts. The chain employs TRBV5-6 and TRBJ2-1, with D perhaps TRBD2 (6 bases). V was cut by 0 bases and J by 7 bases, with 17 bases left in between. The CDR3 is 16 amino acids. Germline V CDR1 and CDR2: SGHDT, YYEEEE. The CDR3 nucleotides are TGTGCCAGCAGCTTGGACCCGGGACTTGGAGGGAATGAGCAGTTCTTC. Translation: CASSLDPGLGGNEQFF.

The chain has TRBV30 and TRBJ1-5, with 9 positions matching TRBD1. The germline gives CDR1 GTSNPN, CDR2 SVGIG (reference sequence). This CDR3 has 14 residues. Trimming took 2 bases from V and 4 from J; bases not matched to a gene: 3. This CDR3 is CAWSIQGANQPQHF. As DNA, the CDR3 is TGTGCCTGGAGTATACAGGGGGCGAATCAGCCCCAGCATTTT.

The genes are TRBV30 and TRBJ1-2; D is perhaps TRBD1 (6 bases). The CDR3 loop spans 15 amino acids. Trimming left V 1 base short and J 8 bases short, with 20 bases between. The germline V gene has CDR1 GTSNPN and CDR2 SVGIG (reference sequence). The CDR3 loop reads CAWSGPGGGREGYTF. The CDR3 bases are TGTGCCTGGAGTGGACCCGGGGGGGGCCGGGAGGGCTACACCTTC.

The genes are TRBV6-6 and TRBJ2-3; 8 nucleotides align to TRBD2. The V segment lost 0 bases and the J segment 6 bases; nucleotides outside the gene matches: 5. The CDR3 is 15 residues long. From germline, CDR1 is MNHNY and CDR2 SVGAGI (reference sequence). CDR3 DNA sequence: TGTGCCAGCAGTTACTCGCTTGCGGGAGGCGATACGCAGTATTTT. Its translation is CASSYSLAGGDTQYF.

The rearrangement uses TRBV7-9 and TRBJ1-1; 8 bases align to TRBD1. Germline CDR1 reads SEHNR; CDR2 reads FQNEAQ (reference sequence). Trimming took 5 bases from V and 6 from J; bases not matched to a gene: 5. The CDR3 loop spans 13 amino acids. The CDR3, as DNA: TGTGCCAGCAGCATCGGGACAGGCCCTGAAGCTTTCTTT. This gives the protein CASSIGTGPEAFF.

The chain carries TRBV6-5 and TRBJ1-2; TRBD1 agrees at 8 bases. The V gene end was trimmed by 5 bases and the J gene end by 4 bases; junction bases not matched to a gene: 6. CDR3 length: 14 amino acids. CDR1 and CDR2 from the germline V gene are MNHEY and SVGAGI. The CDR3 loop is CASSLDRATYGYTF. The CDR3 nucleotides are TGTGCCAGCAGTCTGGACAGGGCGACCTATGGCTACACCTTC.

This chain joins TRBV7-9 and TRBJ2-5, with a weak D call TRBD2 (5 bases). CDR3 size: 13 residues. Trimming removed 2 bases at V and 5 bases at J, with 9 bases between. Germline V gene lookup returns CDR1 SEHNR and CDR2 FQNEAQ (reference sequence). CDR3 in DNA: TGTGCCAGCAGCTTAACGGGGTTTGAGACCCAGTACTTC. This codes for CASSLTGFETQYF.

V and J are TRBV9 and TRBJ2-3; 10 bases line up with TRBD2. Germline V CDR1 and CDR2: SGDLS, YYNGEE. The CDR3 covers 16 residues. V shed 4 bases, J shed 4 bases, and the junction held 9 bases outside the gene matches. The CDR3 DNA reads TGTGCCAGCAGCCCTAAGCGGGGGGGCTTAGCAGATACGCAGTATTTT. The encoded protein is CASSPKRGGLADTQYF.

The chain joins TRBV6-5 to TRBJ1-2; D gene ambiguous. Trimming removed 0 bases from V and 6 bases from J, with 14 bases in between. Germline V CDR1 and CDR2: MNHEY, SVGAGI. The length of the CDR3 is 15 residues. CDR3 DNA: TGTGCCAGCAGTTACTCGCCCTCGGGTCTTGATGGCTACACCTTC. Protein: CASSYSPSGLDGYTF.

V gene TRBV25-1 combines with J gene TRBJ2-3, with a weak D call TRBD2 (6 bases). There are 16 residues in the CDR3. Germline V gene lookup returns CDR1 MGHDK and CDR2 SYGVNS. Trimming took off 2 bases at V and 1 base at J, with 13 bases between the two ends. This chain's CDR3 is CASSEGPRGGTDTQYF. As DNA, the CDR3 is TGTGCCAGCAGTGAAGGCCCGCGGGGCGGCACAGATACGCAGTATTTT.

The V gene is TRBV20-1, the J gene TRBJ2-1; D is perhaps TRBD2 (5 bases). Germline lookup yields CDR1 DFQATT and CDR2 SNEGSKA (reference sequence). CDR3 length equals 10 residues. V was clipped by 7 bases and J by 4 bases, with 5 bases between them. The CDR3 here is CSGGYNEQFF. For the CDR3, the DNA is TGCAGTGGAGGGTACAATGAGCAGTTCTTC.

The gene calls are TRBV27 and TRBJ1-4, with 9 positions matching TRBD1. The trim removed 10 bases at V and 8 bases at J, leaving 8 bases unmatched. The CDR3 covers 13 residues. CDR1 is MNHEY, CDR2 SMNVEV, per germline (reference sequence). CDR3 protein: CATRGTGREKLFF. The CDR3 nucleotides are TGTGCCACCCGCGGGACAGGGCGAGAAAAACTGTTTTTT.

The chain uses TRBV28 and TRBJ1-2; D may be TRBD1 (5 bases). The V gene lost 0 bases and the J gene lost 6 bases, with 14 bases spanning the gap. CDR1 MDHEN and CDR2 SYDVKM come from the germline V gene. There are 15 residues in the CDR3. This CDR3 is CASSLWQGLGNGYTF. For the CDR3, the DNA is TGTGCCAGCAGTTTATGGCAGGGCTTGGGGAATGGCTACACCTTC.

The gene calls are TRBV2 and TRBJ1-5; D unclear. Germline values: CDR1 SNHLY, CDR2 FYNNEI. Trimming removed 2 bases at V and 1 base at J, with 9 bases between. The CDR3 contains 15 residues. The CDR3 region is CASSELQQSNQPQHF. The CDR3 DNA is TGTGCCAGCAGTGAATTACAGCAGAGCAATCAGCCCCAGCATTTT.

The rearrangement joins TRBV6-5 to TRBJ2-5, with a tentative D call TRBD1 (6 bases). The CDR3 spans 16 residues. CDR1 and CDR2 (germline): MNHEY, SVGAGI. Deletions cut 2 bases from V and 1 base from J, with 14 bases between. The CDR3 bases are TGTGCCAGCAGTTACAACAGGGCCGTATCCCAAGAGACCCAGTACTTC. It yields the protein CASSYNRAVSQETQYF.

This chain connects TRBV15 to TRBJ2-7, with TRBD2 identical over 9 bases. V shed 5 bases, J shed 0 bases, and the junction held 5 bases outside the gene matches. CDR3 size: 15 residues. The germline CDR1 and CDR2 sequences are LNHNV and YYDKDF (reference sequence). The CDR3 here is CATSLERGVSYEQYF. The CDR3 DNA sequence: TGTGCCACCAGCCTAGAGCGGGGGGTCTCCTACGAGCAGTACTTC.

This clone was found once. J is TRBJ2-7 and V is TRBV10-2; 11 nucleotides match TRBD1. The germline gives CDR1 WSHSY, CDR2 SAAADI. Trimming at V came to 8 bases and at J to 2 bases, leaving 11 bases not matched to a gene. This CDR3 is built from 16 residues. The CDR3 coding sequence is TGCGCCAGCCTTAAACCGGGGACAGGGGGGACCTACGAGCAGTACTTC. Translating gives CASLKPGTGGTYEQYF.

Note on this clone: The sample carries other DNA sequences with the same CDR3. The chain links TRBV5-1 to TRBJ2-3; D call uncertain. Germline V gene data show CDR1 as SGHRS and CDR2 as YFSETQ. The ends were cut back, 0 bases at V and 6 bases at J, with 5 bases in the middle. The CDR3 is 12 amino acids. CDR3 region: CASSLARDTQYF. The CDR3 nucleotides are TGCGCCAGCAGCTTGGCCAGGGATACGCAGTATTTT.

The V and J genes are TRBV6-6 and TRBJ2-5, with D possibly TRBD2 on 7 matching bases. V lost 10 bases and J 5 bases, leaving 20 bases between the germline ends. Germline V gene data show CDR1 as MNHNY and CDR2 as SVGAGI (reference sequence). This CDR3 has 14 amino acids. CDR3 coding DNA: TGTGCCACCTCATCGGGGGGCAATGGGGAGACCCAGTACTTC. This encodes CATSSGGNGETQYF.

The chain carries TRBV7-8 and TRBJ1-1; no clear D gene. CDR3 size: 14 residues. V lost 7 bases and J lost 1, with 13 bases in between. Germline assignment: CDR1 SGHVS and CDR2 FQNEAQ. The CDR3, as DNA: TGTGCCAGCAACCCTAGGCGGGGGAACACTGAAGCTTTCTTT. Its protein is CASNPRRGNTEAFF. The whole variable domain, remainder taken from reference TRBV7-8 and TRBJ1-1, is GAGVSQSPRYKVAKRGQDVALRCDPISGHVSLFWYQQALGQGPEFLTYFQNEAQLDKSGLPSDRFFAERPEGSVSTLKIQRTQQEDSAVYLCASNPRRGNTEAFFGQGTRLTVV.